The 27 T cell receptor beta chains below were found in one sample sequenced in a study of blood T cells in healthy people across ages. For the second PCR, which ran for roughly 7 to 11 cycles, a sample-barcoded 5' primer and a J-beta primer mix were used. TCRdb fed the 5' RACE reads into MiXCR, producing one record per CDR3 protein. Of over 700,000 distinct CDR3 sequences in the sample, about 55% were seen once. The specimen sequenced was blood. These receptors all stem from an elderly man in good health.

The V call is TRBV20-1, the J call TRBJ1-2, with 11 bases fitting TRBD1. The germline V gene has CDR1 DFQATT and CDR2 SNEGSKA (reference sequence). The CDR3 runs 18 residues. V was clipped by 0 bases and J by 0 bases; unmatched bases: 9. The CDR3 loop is CSARDIGTGGRSNYGYTF. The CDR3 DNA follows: TGCAGTGCTAGAGATATCGGGACAGGGGGTCGGTCTAACTATGGCTACACCTTC.

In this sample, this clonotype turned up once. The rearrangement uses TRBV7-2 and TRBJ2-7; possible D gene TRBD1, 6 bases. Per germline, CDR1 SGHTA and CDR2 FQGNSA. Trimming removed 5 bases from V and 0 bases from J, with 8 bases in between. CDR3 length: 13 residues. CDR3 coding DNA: TGTGCCAGCAGCGGACAGCTCTCCTACGAGCAGTACTTC. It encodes CASSGQLSYEQYF.

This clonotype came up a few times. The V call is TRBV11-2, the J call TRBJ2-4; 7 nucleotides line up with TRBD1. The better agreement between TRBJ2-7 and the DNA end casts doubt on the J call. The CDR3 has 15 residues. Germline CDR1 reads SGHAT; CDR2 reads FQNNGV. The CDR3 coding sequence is TGTGCCAGCAGCTTACCAAGGACAGGAACCTACGAGCAGTACTTC. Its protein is CASSLPRTGTYEQYF.

The CDR3 bases are TGCGCCAGCCACAACCTAAAGGGGGACAGCTCCTACAATGAGCAGTTCTTC. It is translated as CASHNLKGDSSYNEQFF. The chain has TRBV5-1 and TRBJ2-1, with 7 positions matching TRBD1. The V segment lost 7 bases and the J segment 0 bases; nucleotides outside the gene matches: 13. The germline gives CDR1 SGHRS, CDR2 YFSETQ. This CDR3 spans 17 amino acids.

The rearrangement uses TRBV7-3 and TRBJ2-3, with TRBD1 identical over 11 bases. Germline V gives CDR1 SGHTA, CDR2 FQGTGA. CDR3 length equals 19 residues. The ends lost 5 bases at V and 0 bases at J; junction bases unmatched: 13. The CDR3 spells CASSLGGQGEYFSTDTQYF. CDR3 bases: TGTGCCAGCAGCCTGGGGGGACAGGGGGAATATTTTAGCACAGATACGCAGTATTTT.

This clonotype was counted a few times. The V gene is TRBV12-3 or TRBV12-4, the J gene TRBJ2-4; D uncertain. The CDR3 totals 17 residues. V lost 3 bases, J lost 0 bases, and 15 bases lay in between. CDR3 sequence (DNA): TGTGCCAGCAGTTTTCCCCCCCTGGGATTAGCCAAAAACATTCAGTACTTC. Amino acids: CASSFPPLGLAKNIQYF.

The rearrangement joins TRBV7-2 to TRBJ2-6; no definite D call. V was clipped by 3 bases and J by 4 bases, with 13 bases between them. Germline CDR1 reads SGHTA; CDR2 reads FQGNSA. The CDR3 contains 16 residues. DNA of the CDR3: TGTGCCAGCAGCTTTCCCCCCTGGTCGGGGGCCAACGTCCTGACTTTC. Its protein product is CASSFPPWSGANVLTF.

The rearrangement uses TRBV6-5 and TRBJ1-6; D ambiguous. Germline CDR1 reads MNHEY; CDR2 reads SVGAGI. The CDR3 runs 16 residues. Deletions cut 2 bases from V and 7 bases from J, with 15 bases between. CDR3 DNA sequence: TGTGCCAGCAGTTACGGTATGGAGTTCGGGAATTCACCCCTCCACTTT. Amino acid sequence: CASSYGMEFGNSPLHF.

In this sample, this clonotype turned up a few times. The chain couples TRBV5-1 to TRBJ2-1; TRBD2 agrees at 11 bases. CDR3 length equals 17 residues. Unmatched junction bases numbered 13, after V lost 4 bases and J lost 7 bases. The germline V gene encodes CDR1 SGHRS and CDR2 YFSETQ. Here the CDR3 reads CASSPTLSGRAPNEQFF. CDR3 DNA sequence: TGCGCCAGCAGCCCCACACTTAGCGGGAGGGCCCCTAATGAGCAGTTCTTC.

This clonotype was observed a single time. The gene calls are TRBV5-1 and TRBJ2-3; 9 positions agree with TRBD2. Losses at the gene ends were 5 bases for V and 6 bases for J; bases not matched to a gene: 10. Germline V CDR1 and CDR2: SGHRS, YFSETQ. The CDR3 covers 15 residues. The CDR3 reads CASSPTGTSRDTQYF. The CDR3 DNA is TGCGCCAGCAGTCCCACCGGGACTAGCCGCGATACGCAGTATTTT.

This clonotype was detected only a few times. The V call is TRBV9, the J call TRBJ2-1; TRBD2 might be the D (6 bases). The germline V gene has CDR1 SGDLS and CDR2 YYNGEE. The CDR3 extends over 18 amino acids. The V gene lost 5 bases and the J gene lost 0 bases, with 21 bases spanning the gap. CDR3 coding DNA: TGTGCCAGCAGTAGAAAAACGCGGGGAGGCCGCTCCTACAATGAGCAGTTCTTC. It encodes CASSRKTRGGRSYNEQFF.

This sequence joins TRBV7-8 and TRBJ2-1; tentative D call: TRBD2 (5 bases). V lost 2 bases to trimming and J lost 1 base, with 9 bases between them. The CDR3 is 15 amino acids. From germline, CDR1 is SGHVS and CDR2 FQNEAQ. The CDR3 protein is CASSLSKRSYNEQFF. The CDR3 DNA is TGTGCCAGCAGCTTAAGTAAGCGGTCCTACAATGAGCAGTTCTTC.

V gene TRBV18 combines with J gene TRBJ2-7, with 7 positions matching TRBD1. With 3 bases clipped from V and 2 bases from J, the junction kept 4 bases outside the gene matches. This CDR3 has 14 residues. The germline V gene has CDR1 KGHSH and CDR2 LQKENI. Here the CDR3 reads CASSPQDRAYEQYF. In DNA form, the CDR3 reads TGTGCCAGCTCACCGCAAGACAGGGCCTACGAGCAGTACTTC.

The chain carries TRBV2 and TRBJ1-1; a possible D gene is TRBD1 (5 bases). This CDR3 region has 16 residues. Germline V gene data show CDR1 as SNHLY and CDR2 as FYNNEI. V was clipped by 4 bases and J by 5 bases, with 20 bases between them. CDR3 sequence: CASSVGAWVLGTEAFF. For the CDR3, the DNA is TGTGCCAGCAGTGTCGGGGCGTGGGTTTTGGGGACTGAAGCTTTCTTT.

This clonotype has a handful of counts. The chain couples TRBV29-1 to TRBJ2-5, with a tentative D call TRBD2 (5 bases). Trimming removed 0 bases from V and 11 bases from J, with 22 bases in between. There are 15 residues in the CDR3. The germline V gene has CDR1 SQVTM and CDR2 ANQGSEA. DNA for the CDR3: TGCAGCGTTGAAGATCCCCGGACGGCTAATGGGGAGCAGTACTTC. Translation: CSVEDPRTANGEQYF.

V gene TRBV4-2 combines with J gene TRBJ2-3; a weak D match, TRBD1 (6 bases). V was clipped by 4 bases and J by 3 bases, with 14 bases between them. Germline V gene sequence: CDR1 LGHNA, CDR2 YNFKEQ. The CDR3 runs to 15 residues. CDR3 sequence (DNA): TGTGCCAGCAGCCCCCGCCCAGGGGTTACAGATACGCAGTATTTT. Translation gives CASSPRPGVTDTQYF.

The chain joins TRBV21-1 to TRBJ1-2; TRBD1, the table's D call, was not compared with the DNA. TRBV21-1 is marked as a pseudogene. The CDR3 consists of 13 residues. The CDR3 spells CASSRGRHYGYTF. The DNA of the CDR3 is TGTGCCAGTTCCAGGGGACGACACTATGGCTACACCTTC.

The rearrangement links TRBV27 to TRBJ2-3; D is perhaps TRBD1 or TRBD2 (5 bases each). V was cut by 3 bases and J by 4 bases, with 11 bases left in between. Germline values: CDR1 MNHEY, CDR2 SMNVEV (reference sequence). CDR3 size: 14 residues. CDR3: CASSFAMGADTQYF. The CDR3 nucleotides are TGTGCCAGCAGTTTTGCGATGGGGGCAGATACGCAGTATTTT.

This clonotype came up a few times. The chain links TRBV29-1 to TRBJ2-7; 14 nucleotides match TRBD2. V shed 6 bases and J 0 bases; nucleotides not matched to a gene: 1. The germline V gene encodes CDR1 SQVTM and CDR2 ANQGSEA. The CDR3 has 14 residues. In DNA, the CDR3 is TGCAGCGTGGGGACTAGCGGGAGCTCCTACGAGCAGTACTTC. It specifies CSVGTSGSSYEQYF.

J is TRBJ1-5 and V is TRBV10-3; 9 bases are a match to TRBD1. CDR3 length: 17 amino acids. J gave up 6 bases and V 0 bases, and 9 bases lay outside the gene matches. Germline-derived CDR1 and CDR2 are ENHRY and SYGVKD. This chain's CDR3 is CAISESRTGELGQPQHF. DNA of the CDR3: TGTGCCATCAGTGAGTCCCGGACAGGGGAGTTGGGTCAGCCCCAGCATTTT.

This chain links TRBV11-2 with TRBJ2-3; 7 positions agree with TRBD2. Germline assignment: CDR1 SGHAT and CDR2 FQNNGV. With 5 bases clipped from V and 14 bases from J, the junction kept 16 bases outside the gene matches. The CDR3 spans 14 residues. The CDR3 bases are TGTGCCAGCAGCGGTGGCGGGAGTCACAGATACGCGTATTTT. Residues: CASSGGGSHRYAYF.

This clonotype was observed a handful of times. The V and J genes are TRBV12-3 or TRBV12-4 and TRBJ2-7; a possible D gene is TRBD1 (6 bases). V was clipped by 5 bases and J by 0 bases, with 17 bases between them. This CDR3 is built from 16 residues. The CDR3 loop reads CASSQATGTISYEQYF. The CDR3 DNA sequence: TGTGCCAGCAGTCAGGCCACCGGGACAATCTCCTACGAGCAGTACTTC.

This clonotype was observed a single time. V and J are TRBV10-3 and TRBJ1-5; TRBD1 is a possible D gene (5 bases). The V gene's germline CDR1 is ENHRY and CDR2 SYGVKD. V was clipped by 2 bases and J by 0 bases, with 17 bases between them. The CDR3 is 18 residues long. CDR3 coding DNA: TGTGCCATCAGTGAGCCGGGGACGTTGACGTATAGCAATCAGCCCCAGCATTTT. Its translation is CAISEPGTLTYSNQPQHF.

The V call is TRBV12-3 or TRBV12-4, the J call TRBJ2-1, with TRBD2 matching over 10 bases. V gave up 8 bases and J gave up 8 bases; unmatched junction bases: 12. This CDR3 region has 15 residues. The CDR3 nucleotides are TGTGCCAGCTCTTCTCCTAGCGGGAGTTTCGATGAGCAGTTCTTC. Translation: CASSSPSGSFDEQFF.

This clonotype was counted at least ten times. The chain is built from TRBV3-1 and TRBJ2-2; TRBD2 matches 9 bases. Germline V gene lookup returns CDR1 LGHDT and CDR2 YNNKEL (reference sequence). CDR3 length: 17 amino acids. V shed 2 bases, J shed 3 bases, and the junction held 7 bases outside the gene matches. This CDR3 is CASSQWVSSGDTGELFF. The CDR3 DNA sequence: TGTGCCAGCAGCCAATGGGTGTCTAGCGGGGACACCGGGGAGCTGTTTTTT.

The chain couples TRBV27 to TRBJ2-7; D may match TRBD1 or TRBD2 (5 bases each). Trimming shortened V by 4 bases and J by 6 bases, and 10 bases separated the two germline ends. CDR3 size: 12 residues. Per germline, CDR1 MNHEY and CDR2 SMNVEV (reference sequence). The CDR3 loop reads CASSWGPGEQYF. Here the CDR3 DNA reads TGTGCCAGCAGTTGGGGACCGGGCGAGCAGTACTTC.

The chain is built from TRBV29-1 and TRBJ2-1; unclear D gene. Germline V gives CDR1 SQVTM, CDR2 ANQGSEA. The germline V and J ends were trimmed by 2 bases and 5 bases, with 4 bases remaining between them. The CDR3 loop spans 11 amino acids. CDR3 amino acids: CSVELHNEQFF. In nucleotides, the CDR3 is TGCAGCGTTGAACTACACAATGAGCAGTTCTTC.